What follows are 30 T cell receptor beta chains derived from one specimen sequenced in a study of immune cell composition in non-small cell lung cancer. Assay used: immunoSEQ multiplex PCR; TCRdb lists only in-frame clones, some missing. The sample holds roughly 1,400 clones; around 77% are singletons and the top ten take roughly 9.9%. Sequencing used lung tumor tissue. All receptors come from a human donor with non-small cell lung cancer.

The V call is TRBV4-3, the J call TRBJ1-3; D is unclear. This CDR3 region has 14 residues. With 4 bases removed from V and 3 bases from J, the gap between germline ends came to 10 bases. Germline assignment: CDR1 LGHNA and CDR2 YSLEER. This CDR3 reads CASSPFSFGNTIYF. Here the CDR3 DNA reads TGCGCCAGCAGCCCCTTTAGTTTTGGAAACACCATATATTTT.

The chain links TRBV4-1 to TRBJ2-2; D unresolved. V was clipped by 0 bases and J by 9 bases, with 8 bases between them. Germline V gene sequence: CDR1 MGHRA, CDR2 YSYEKL. The CDR3 spans 13 residues. The CDR3 nucleotides are TGCGCCAGCAGCCAAGACCCCCTTCGGGAGCTGTTTTTT. As protein: CASSQDPLRELFF.

This chain joins TRBV18 and TRBJ1-6; TRBD1 matches at 10 bases. Trimming removed 5 bases from V and 9 bases from J; junction bases left unmatched: 10. CDR1 and CDR2 (germline): KGHSH, LQKENI. The CDR3 consists of 16 residues. The CDR3 loop is CASSSERQGASSPLHF. The CDR3 nucleotides read TGTGCCAGCTCATCGGAAAGACAGGGGGCGTCTTCACCCCTCCACTTT.

This chain joins TRBV2 and TRBJ2-7; 7 bases map to TRBD1. The CDR3 has 13 amino acids. J was trimmed by 4 bases and V by 5 bases; bases with no gene match: 5. Germline lookup yields CDR1 SNHLY and CDR2 FYNNEI. The CDR3 region has the DNA TGTGCCAGCAGTATGAGGGGGCTTTACGAGCAGTACTTC. It is translated as CASSMRGLYEQYF.

V usage is TRBV5-4 and J usage is TRBJ1-2, with 11 positions matching TRBD1. The length of the CDR3 is 16 residues. Per germline, CDR1 SGHNT and CDR2 YYREEE (reference sequence). J gave up 8 bases and V 4 bases, and 13 bases lay outside the gene matches. The CDR3 bases are TGTGCCAGCAGCCAAGATGAGGGACAGGGGGGTCTCGGCTACACCTTC. It is translated as CASSQDEGQGGLGYTF. Full variable domain (remainder filled in from reference TRBV5-4 and TRBJ1-2): ETGVTQSPTHLIKTRGQQVTLRCSSQSGHNTVSWYQQALGQGPQFIFQYYREEENGRGNFPPRFSGLQFPNYSSELNVNALELDDSALYLCASSQDEGQGGLGYTFGSGTRLTVV.

V usage is TRBV5-1 and J usage is TRBJ1-1; maybe TRBD1 (6 bases). V was pared by 2 bases and J by 0 bases, with 11 bases between. Germline CDR1 SGHRS, CDR2 YFSETQ. The CDR3 contains 15 residues. The chain's CDR3 is CASSFSGTLNTEAFF. Here the CDR3 DNA reads TGCGCCAGCAGCTTTTCCGGGACACTGAACACTGAAGCTTTCTTT.

The chain employs TRBV7-9 and TRBJ1-1; D is perhaps TRBD1 (5 bases). Germline V gives CDR1 SEHNR, CDR2 FQNEAQ (reference sequence). This CDR3 has 12 amino acids. The ends were cut back, 5 bases at V and 3 bases at J, with 7 bases in the middle. The chain's CDR3 is CASSRGDTEAFF. The DNA for the CDR3 is TGTGCCAGCAGCCGGGGGGACACTGAAGCTTTCTTT.

The V and J genes are TRBV2 and TRBJ2-1; TRBD2 agrees at 11 bases. With V trimmed by 5 bases and J by 5 bases, 8 bases remained unmatched. The germline CDR1 and CDR2 sequences are SNHLY and FYNNEI. CDR3 length: 16 residues. CDR3 bases: TGTGCCAGCAGTCCGTCTCTAGCGGGGGGAAACAATGAGCAGTTCTTC. Protein sequence: CASSPSLAGGNNEQFF.

The rearrangement links TRBV7-2 to TRBJ2-7, with D maybe TRBD2 (5 bases). There are 14 residues in the CDR3. Per germline, CDR1 SGHTA and CDR2 FQGNSA. Trimming cost V 2 bases and J 6 bases, with 14 bases left between them. The CDR3 here is CASSLQTPRGEQYF. The CDR3 region has the DNA TGTGCCAGCAGCTTACAGACCCCACGGGGCGAGCAGTACTTC.

This chain joins TRBV30 and TRBJ2-1; 8 nucleotides line up with TRBD2. From germline, CDR1 is GTSNPN and CDR2 SVGIG (reference sequence). The CDR3 loop spans 15 amino acids. J was trimmed by 5 bases and V by 0 bases; bases with no gene match: 6. This chain's CDR3 is CAWSVMTSVNNEQFF. CDR3 DNA: TGTGCCTGGAGTGTAATGACTAGCGTAAACAATGAGCAGTTCTTC.

V gene TRBV6-6 combines with J gene TRBJ2-1, with TRBD2 as a possible D gene (6 bases). This CDR3 has 14 residues. Trimming cost V 3 bases and J 9 bases, with 15 bases left between them. Germline CDR1 MNHNY, CDR2 SVGAGI (reference sequence). CDR3 residues: CASSYEAGRSEQFF. For the CDR3, the DNA is TGTGCCAGCAGTTATGAGGCAGGGAGGTCTGAGCAGTTCTTC.

The chain couples TRBV25-1 to TRBJ2-5, with D maybe TRBD2 (7 bases). V lost 5 bases, J lost 5 bases, and 21 bases lay in between. CDR1 is MGHDK, CDR2 SYGVNS, per germline. The CDR3 has 16 residues. The CDR3 bases are TGTGCCAGCAGTACCCTAGGGGGGGGGATCGGGGAGACCCAGTACTTC. Amino acid sequence: CASSTLGGGIGETQYF.

This rearrangement joins TRBV7-8 to TRBJ1-4; D is perhaps TRBD1 (6 bases). This CDR3 contains 14 residues. CDR1 is SGHVS and CDR2 is FQNEAQ in the germline V gene. Trimming stripped 7 bases from V and 8 bases from J, with 17 bases between. The CDR3 coding sequence is TGTGCCAGCACCCCTATAAGGGGACACGAAAAACTGTTTTTT. It is translated as CASTPIRGHEKLFF.

The genes are TRBV7-6 and TRBJ1-5, with 8 bases matching TRBD1. Germline values: CDR1 SGHVS, CDR2 FNYEAQ. The length of the CDR3 is 15 residues. With 5 bases clipped from V and 0 bases from J, the junction kept 3 bases outside the gene matches. The CDR3 protein is CASSPGQASNQPQHF. The DNA of the CDR3 is TGTGCCAGCAGCCCGGGACAGGCTAGCAATCAGCCCCAGCATTTT.

This chain connects TRBV30 to TRBJ2-7; D may be TRBD2 (5 bases). CDR3 length: 13 amino acids. Germline V lookup: CDR1 GTSNPN, CDR2 SVGIG (reference sequence). The V gene lost 2 bases and the J gene lost 2 bases, with 10 bases spanning the gap. The CDR3 DNA reads TGTGCCTGGAGTCCGGGGTTCCCCTACGAGCAGTACTTC. Amino acids: CAWSPGFPYEQYF.

Concerning this clone itself: Other nucleotide sequences from this sample produce the same CDR3. This rearrangement joins TRBV9 to TRBJ2-2; TRBD1 agrees at 8 bases. From germline, CDR1 is SGDLS and CDR2 YYNGEE. Trimming took 3 bases from V and 7 from J; bases not matched to a gene: 14. The CDR3 consists of 17 residues. The CDR3: CASSALSGGTGYGELFF. CDR3 bases: TGTGCCAGCAGCGCCCTATCCGGTGGGACAGGATACGGGGAGCTGTTTTTT. Filled out from reference TRBV9 and TRBJ2-2, the complete variable domain reads DSGVTQTPKHLITATGQRVTLRCSPRSGDLSVYWYQQSLDQGLQFLIQYYNGEERAKGNILERFSAQQFPDLHSELNLSSLELGDSALYFCASSALSGGTGYGELFFGEGSRLTVL.

The chain carries TRBV5-1 and TRBJ2-1; TRBD1 aligns across 8 bases. The CDR3 sequence is 17 residues long. Germline CDR1 reads SGHRS; CDR2 reads YFSETQ. With 4 bases clipped from V and 5 bases from J, the junction kept 14 bases outside the gene matches. CDR3 protein: CASSPSTGGTDDNEQFF. Written as DNA, the CDR3 is TGCGCCAGCAGCCCCTCCACAGGGGGTACGGATGACAATGAGCAGTTCTTC.

The chain combines TRBV5-1 with TRBJ2-3; D possibly corresponds to TRBD2 (6 bases). V shed 1 base and J shed 5 bases, with 8 bases lying between them. This CDR3 is built from 13 residues. Germline-derived CDR1 and CDR2 are SGHRS and YFSETQ. The CDR3 nucleotides read TGCGCCAGCAGCTTGCCGGGGGAAGATACGCAGTATTTT. It yields the protein CASSLPGEDTQYF.

V is TRBV19 and J is TRBJ1-5; 9 bases line up with TRBD1. With 6 bases clipped from V and 6 bases from J, the junction kept 3 bases outside the gene matches. Germline V gene sequence: CDR1 LNHDA, CDR2 SQIVND (reference sequence). The CDR3 loop spans 13 amino acids. As DNA, the CDR3 is TGTGCCAGTAGACCGGGACAGGGTCAGCCCCAGCATTTT. Protein sequence: CASRPGQGQPQHF.

This clone was counted a few times. This sequence joins TRBV5-3 and TRBJ1-1; D gene uncertain. TRBV5-3 is an open reading frame whose function is uncertain. Trimming took off 4 bases at V and 0 bases at J, with 10 bases between the two ends. There are 14 residues in the CDR3. CDR3 amino acids: CARSGLEMNTEAFF. In DNA form, the CDR3 reads TGTGCCAGAAGCGGACTCGAAATGAACACTGAAGCTTTCTTT.

The table lists this clone with a count of one. The chain is built from TRBV21-1 and TRBJ2-7; the DNA was not compared with TRBD1, the D call given in the table. TRBV21-1 is marked as a pseudogene. This CDR3 has 16 residues. The DNA of the CDR3 is TGTGCCAGCAGCAAAGACGGACAGGGCAACCCCTGCGAGCAGTACTTC. Protein product: CASSKDGQGNPCEQYF.

V gene TRBV9 combines with J gene TRBJ2-1; possible D gene TRBD1, 6 bases. CDR1 is SGDLS, CDR2 YYNGEE, per germline. The CDR3 has 13 amino acids. V lost 1 base and J 6 bases, leaving 8 bases between the germline ends. CDR3 in amino acids: CASSVQGGNEQFF. The CDR3 nucleotides are TGTGCCAGCAGCGTACAAGGGGGCAATGAGCAGTTCTTC.

This chain links TRBV5-8 with TRBJ1-1; 9 nucleotides line up with TRBD1. Trimming at V came to 0 bases and at J to 5 bases, leaving 5 bases not matched to a gene. CDR3 length: 15 residues. CDR1 and CDR2 from the germline V gene are SGHTS and YDEGEE. In DNA, the CDR3 is TGTGCCAGCAGCTTGGACCCGACAGGGGGTACTGAAGCTTTCTTT. This gives the protein CASSLDPTGGTEAFF.

The J gene is TRBJ1-1, the V gene TRBV6-6; perhaps TRBD1 as D (5 bases). Trimming left V 5 bases short and J 7 bases short, with 11 bases between. The V gene's germline CDR1 is MNHNY and CDR2 SVGAGI (reference sequence). The CDR3 runs to 12 residues. This CDR3 reads CASSRDWNEAFF. The CDR3 bases are TGTGCCAGCAGTCGGGACTGGAATGAAGCTTTCTTT.

The V call is TRBV19, the J call TRBJ1-1; D gene ambiguous. The length of the CDR3 is 15 residues. V was shortened by 6 bases and J by 0 bases, with 14 bases between the two germline ends. Germline-derived CDR1 and CDR2 are LNHDA and SQIVND (reference sequence). The CDR3 loop is CASSLHTVMNTEAFF. In DNA form, the CDR3 reads TGTGCCAGTAGCCTACACACAGTCATGAACACTGAAGCTTTCTTT.

This chain links TRBV12-5 with TRBJ1-3; D gene uncertain. The germline V gene encodes CDR1 LGHNT and CDR2 FRNRAP. The CDR3 totals 14 residues. V shed 6 bases and J shed 0 bases, with 9 bases lying between them. The CDR3 sequence is CASGELRSGNTIYF. As DNA, the CDR3 is TGTGCTAGTGGCGAACTTCGCTCTGGAAACACCATATATTTT.

The CDR3: CASSASTANTEAFF. Written as DNA, the CDR3 is TGTGCCAGCAGTGCCTCGACAGCGAACACTGAAGCTTTCTTT. The chain couples TRBV6-1 to TRBJ1-1; D may be TRBD1 (5 bases). Germline values: CDR1 MNHNS, CDR2 SASEGT. The length of the CDR3 is 14 residues. Trimming removed 4 bases from V and 1 base from J, with 10 bases in between.

The chain uses TRBV28 and TRBJ1-2, with 11 bases that match TRBD1. The CDR3 runs 14 residues. With V trimmed by 8 bases and J by 6 bases, 8 bases remained unmatched. Germline-derived CDR1 and CDR2 are MDHEN and SYDVKM. CDR3 sequence reads: CASGREGQGDGYTF. CDR3 DNA: TGTGCCAGCGGAAGAGAGGGACAGGGGGATGGCTACACCTTC.

This clone was detected only once. V and J are TRBV7-2 and TRBJ2-2; TRBD1 matches 8 bases. The CDR3 has 14 residues. Germline values: CDR1 SGHTA, CDR2 FQGNSA. With V trimmed by 8 bases and J by 7 bases, 9 bases remained unmatched. CDR3 amino acids: CASQLQGVGGELFF. In DNA, the CDR3 is TGTGCCAGCCAACTACAGGGGGTCGGCGGGGAGCTGTTTTTT.

This chain uses TRBV19 with TRBJ2-1; 9 nucleotides match TRBD1. The germline V gene encodes CDR1 LNHDA and CDR2 SQIVND (reference sequence). The CDR3 contains 16 residues. After removal of 6 bases from V and 2 bases from J, the junction contained 8 bases not matched to a gene. The DNA for the CDR3 is TGTGCCAGTAGCCCTCTGGACAGGGGAACCTACAATGAGCAGTTCTTC. It yields the protein CASSPLDRGTYNEQFF.